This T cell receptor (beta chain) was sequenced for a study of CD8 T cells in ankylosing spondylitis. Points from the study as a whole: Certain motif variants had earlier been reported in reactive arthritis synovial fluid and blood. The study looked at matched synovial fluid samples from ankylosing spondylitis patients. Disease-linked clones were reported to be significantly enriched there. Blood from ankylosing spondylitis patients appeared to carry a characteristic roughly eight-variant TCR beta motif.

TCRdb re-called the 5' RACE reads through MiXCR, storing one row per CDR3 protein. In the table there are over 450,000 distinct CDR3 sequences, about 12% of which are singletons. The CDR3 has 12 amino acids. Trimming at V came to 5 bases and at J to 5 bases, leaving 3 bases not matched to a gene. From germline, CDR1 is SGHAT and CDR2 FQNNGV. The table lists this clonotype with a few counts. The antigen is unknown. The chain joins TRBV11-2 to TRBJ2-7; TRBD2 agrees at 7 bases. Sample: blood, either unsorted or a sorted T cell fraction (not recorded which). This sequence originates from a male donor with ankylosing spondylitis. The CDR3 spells CASSRLADEQYV. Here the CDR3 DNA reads TGTGCCAGCAGCAGACTAGCTGACGAGCAGTACGTC.